This T cell receptor beta chain appears in the sequencing data of a study of blood T cell repertoires in COVID-19. Germline V gene data show CDR1 as SGHNT and CDR2 as YYREEE (reference sequence). CDR3 length equals 18 residues. Trimming removed 4 bases at V and 0 bases at J, with 20 bases between. The repertoire was sequenced with immunoSEQ multiplex PCR; TCRdb's copy has only in-frame clones and lacks some. The sample holds about 120,000 clones, more than 65% seen once. The material sequenced was peripheral blood. This chain connects TRBV5-4 to TRBJ2-1, with D possibly matching TRBD2 (7 bases). The source of this sequence is a woman of 80 years or more with acute or convalescent COVID-19. CDR3 in amino acids: CASSVRGGPLSSYNEQFF. In DNA form, the CDR3 reads TGTGCCAGCAGCGTAAGGGGGGGACCATTAAGCTCCTACAATGAGCAGTTCTTC.